This is a list of T cell receptor beta chains from one sample in a study of blood T cell repertoires in COVID-19. Repertoires were generated with immunoSEQ multiplex PCR, while TCRdb's copy carries only in-frame clones and drops some. The table includes more than 90,000 clones, about 75% detected once. The sequencing sample was made of peripheral blood. These receptor sequences come from an elderly woman with acute or convalescent COVID-19. Each CDR3 is given with its conserved first and last residue. The order of the fields is J gene, V gene, CDR3 protein.

TRBJ1-1	TRBV7-9	CASSWGQGDTQAFF
TRBJ1-5	TRBV7-8	CASSRVAQGNQPQHF
TRBJ1-3	TRBV5-5	CASSLGGQRGNTIYF
TRBJ2-3	TRBV7-2	CASRQGPFTDTQYF
TRBJ2-7	TRBV7-2	CASSLAEGPYEQYF
TRBJ2-3	TRBV29-1	CSVDGLAQDTQYF
TRBJ2-3	TRBV7-2	CASSPGTDTQYF
TRBJ1-6	TRBV6-6	CASSYGEGVSPLHF
TRBJ2-3	TRBV7-6	CASSLQRGSTDTQYF
TRBJ2-2	TRBV7-9	CASSFLVGGPTGELFF
TRBJ1-2	TRBV3-1/TRBV3-2	CASRQTAGGRVGYTF
TRBJ1-1	TRBV19	CASSPTVNTEAFF
TRBJ2-3	TRBV19	CASSPRRGRGDTQYF
TRBJ1-2	TRBV19	CASSIPTGANYGYTF
TRBJ1-2	TRBV28	CASSSPGLQVGYTF
TRBJ1-3	TRBV9	CASSVSPVSADGSGNTIYF
TRBJ1-3	TRBV19	CASSLSGGSGNTIYF
TRBJ2-7	TRBV1	CTSSQDLGGVGNSYEQYF
TRBJ1-2	TRBV6-2/TRBV6-3	CASSYQGPGNYGYTF
TRBJ1-2	TRBV3-1/TRBV3-2	CASSQVGGDHYGYTF
TRBJ1-5	TRBV7-8	CASSPRDRGRDQPQHF
TRBJ1-5	TRBV4-2	CASSQAGGEAPQHF
TRBJ2-3	TRBV18	CASSPPIGTGGFSDTQYF
TRBJ2-3	TRBV5-6	CASSPGGADTQYF
TRBJ1-5	TRBV7-2	CASSPRQGDQPQHF
TRBJ1-2	TRBV28	CASGRGNYGYTF
TRBJ2-1	TRBV7-2	CASSLPNEQFF
TRBJ2-1	TRBV7-8	CASSLEFPGTASYNEQFF
TRBJ2-3	TRBV6-5	CASRRTSGSTDTQYF
TRBJ1-1	TRBV18	CASSSGQGNTEAFF
TRBJ2-2	TRBV30	CAWTDRAGELFF
TRBJ1-1	TRBV9	CASSILTGNTEAFF
TRBJ2-2	TRBV7-2	CASSPSYTGELFF
TRBJ2-1	TRBV30	CAWSPSPFSSGRAGEQFF
TRBJ2-3	TRBV5-6	CASSNRVGVADTQYF
TRBJ2-7	TRBV24-1	CAILAGSYEQYF
TRBJ1-6	TRBV5-8	CASSFPQYNSPLHF
TRBJ2-5	TRBV4-2	CASSPWEGGGGRTQYF
TRBJ2-5	TRBV5-1	CASSLGLAGKETQYF
TRBJ1-1	TRBV10-1	CASSQDRGQVNTEAFF
TRBJ1-6	TRBV6-6	CASNLQGASSPLHF